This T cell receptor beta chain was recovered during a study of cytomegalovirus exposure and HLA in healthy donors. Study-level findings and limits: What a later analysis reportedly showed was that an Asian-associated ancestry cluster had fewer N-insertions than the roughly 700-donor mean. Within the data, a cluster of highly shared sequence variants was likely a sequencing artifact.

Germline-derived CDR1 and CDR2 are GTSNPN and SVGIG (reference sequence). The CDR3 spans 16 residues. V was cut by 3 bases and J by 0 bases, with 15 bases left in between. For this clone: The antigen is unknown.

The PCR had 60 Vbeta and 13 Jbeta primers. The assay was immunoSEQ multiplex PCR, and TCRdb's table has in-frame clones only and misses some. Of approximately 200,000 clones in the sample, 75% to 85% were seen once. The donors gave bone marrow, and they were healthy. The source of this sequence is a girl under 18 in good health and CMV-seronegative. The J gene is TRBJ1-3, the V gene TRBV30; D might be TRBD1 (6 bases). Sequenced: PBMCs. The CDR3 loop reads CAWRNLQGTSGNTIYF. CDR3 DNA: TGTGCCTGGAGGAATTTGCAGGGGACCTCTGGAAACACCATATATTTT.